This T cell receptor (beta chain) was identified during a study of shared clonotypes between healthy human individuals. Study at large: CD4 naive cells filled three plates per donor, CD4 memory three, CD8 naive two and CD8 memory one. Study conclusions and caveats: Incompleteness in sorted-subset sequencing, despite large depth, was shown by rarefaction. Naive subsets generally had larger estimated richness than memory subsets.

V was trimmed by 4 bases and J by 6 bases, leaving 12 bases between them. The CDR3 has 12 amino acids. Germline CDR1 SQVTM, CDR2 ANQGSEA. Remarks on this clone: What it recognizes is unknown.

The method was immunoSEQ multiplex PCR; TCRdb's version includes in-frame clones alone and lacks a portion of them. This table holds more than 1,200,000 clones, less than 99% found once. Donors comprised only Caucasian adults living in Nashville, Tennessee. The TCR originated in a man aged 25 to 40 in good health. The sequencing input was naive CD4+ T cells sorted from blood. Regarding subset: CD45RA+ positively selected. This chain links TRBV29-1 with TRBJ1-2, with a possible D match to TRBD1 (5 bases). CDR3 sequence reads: CSVANPGDGYTF. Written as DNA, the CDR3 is TGCAGCGTTGCTAATCCGGGGGATGGCTACACCTTC. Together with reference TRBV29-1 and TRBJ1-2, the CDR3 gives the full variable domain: SAVISQKPSRDICQRGTSLTIQCQVDSQVTMMFWYRQQPGQSLTLIATANQGSEATYESGFVIDKFPISRPNLTFSTLTVSNMSPEDSSIYLCSVANPGDGYTFGSGTRLTVV.